This passage covers 3 T cell receptor beta chains from one sample sequenced in a study of T cells after yellow fever vaccination. TCRdb analysed the 5' RACE reads with MiXCR anew, one entry per CDR3 protein. The sample carries hundreds of thousands of distinct CDR3 sequences, roughly an eighth recorded once. Source: CD4+ T cells sorted from PBMCs, taken 15 days after the yellow fever booster vaccination. These receptors were taken from a young man who received the YFV17D yellow fever vaccine.

This rearrangement joins TRBV7-9 to TRBJ1-1; a weak D match, TRBD1 (5 bases). Trimming took off 3 bases at V and 7 bases at J, with 15 bases between the two ends. The germline V gene encodes CDR1 SEHNR and CDR2 FQNEAQ (reference sequence). This CDR3 has 14 amino acids. Here the CDR3 reads CASSFSGWGSEAFF. The CDR3 bases are TGTGCCAGCAGCTTCTCGGGGTGGGGCAGTGAAGCTTTCTTT.

This clonotype was observed a handful of times. The genes are TRBV7-2 and TRBJ2-6, with D perhaps TRBD2 (5 bases). V lost 9 bases and J 0 bases, leaving 6 bases between the germline ends. The CDR3 has 13 residues. Germline values: CDR1 SGHTA, CDR2 FQGNSA. The DNA for the CDR3 is TGTGCCAGGGGGAGCTCTGGGGCCAACGTCCTGACTTTC. Its protein product is CARGSSGANVLTF.

With respect to this clonotype: This may stem from a read error, because a much larger clone lies one nucleotide away. The rearrangement joins TRBV6-2 or TRBV6-3 to TRBJ2-7, with D uncertain. CDR3 size: 11 residues. Germline CDR1 is MNHEY and CDR2 is SVGEGT. The V gene lost 2 bases and the J gene lost 2 bases, with 1 base spanning the gap. In nucleotides, the CDR3 is TGTGCCAGCAGTTACCCCTACGAGCAGTACTTC. This codes for CASSYPYEQYF.